Given below is one TCR beta chain in context. This clonotype was seen a few times. Its antigen remains unidentified. Nothing much larger sits one base from this clone, and base qualities are not available. Libraries came from 5' RACE. Sequencer: Illumina HiSeq 2000. Template switching added a universal primer binding site, and the final cDNA carried a unique molecular identifier that allowed TCR cDNA molecules to be counted accurately. Specific primers in the conserved constant-segment region were used to synthesize first-strand cDNA for TCR alpha and beta chains. Each cDNA library was double barcoded, with a SMART-Mk sample barcode plus Illumina barcodes, to control for contamination. TruSeq adapter sequences and Illumina sample barcodes were added in two successive PCR steps. The Illumina HiSeq platform was used with custom primers to sequence TCR alpha and beta cDNA libraries. The study's own analysis went as follows. MiGEC was used to process raw reads and extract unique molecular identifiers, and MiXCR was used to find CDR3 positions. Recombination models were inferred per individual with the repgenHMM and IGoR tools using an EM algorithm. Shared clonotype analysis was performed with the tcR package in R, normalizing sharing by the product of cloneset sizes. Out-of-frame nonproductive sequences were analyzed to study raw recombination free of thymic and clonal selection effects. TCRdb reprocessed the public reads (quality trimming at Q25 with fastp, clone calling with MiXCR) and kept in-frame beta chains. Entries that share a CDR3 protein sequence are merged under the most common genes and DNA. It is TCRdb's table, rather than the study itself, that gives the V and J calls and clone size. In all, the sample holds 650,000 to 750,000 distinct CDR3 sequences, and about 20% of those were seen once. The leading ten clones occupy roughly 4% of the sample.

V is pruned by 5 bases and J by 4 bases, leaving 11 bases of the junction without a gene match. The CDR3, cysteine through phenylalanine, is 16 amino acids long. Kept here is only the CDR3 DNA, which spans 48 bases and is read in frame from base 1. The CDR1 and CDR2 encoded by the germline V gene (reference sequence) are SEHNR and FQNEAQ. This record belongs to a study of identical twins (dated by TCRdb to the mid-2010s). Looking at the study overall: To test whether fetal clonotypes persist, the study used deep sequencing on TCR alpha and beta repertoires from monozygotic twins, unrelated adults of various ages, and cord blood. To rule out contamination, replicate twin experiments were performed at different times with different library preparation protocols. What the authors observed across the whole study: Because the same donors could not be followed over many years, the conclusions relied on cross-sectional statistical analysis. Abundant cord blood beta clonotypes had fewer insertions, young adult naive repertoires showed a similar but weaker trend, and memory repertoires showed no such trend. A weaker excess of twin sharing was found in beta out-of-frame sequences because the signal-to-noise ratio was lowered by fewer shared sequences. Invariant T cells such as MAIT and iNKT could partly confound zero-insertion analyses, although diverse VJ usage argued against such confounding for most clonotypes. In monozygotic twins, recombination models systematically underestimated out-of-frame TCR alpha sharing, but the models matched the sharing seen between unrelated individuals. Compared with coincidental sharing between unrelated individuals, out-of-frame TCR alpha sequences shared between twins showed an excess of sequences with low generation probability.

Every donor was a healthy Caucasian. Three pairs of female monozygotic twins, all aged about 18 to 29 years, made up the twin cohort. Peripheral blood mononuclear cells were used as the source from which RNA for TCR libraries was isolated. These records were also assigned to another study, of T cells expressing NK-cell markers. According to the second study: Three sorted T-cell subsets (CD3+CD56+NKG2C+, CD3+CD56+NKG2C- and CD3+CD56-NKG2C+) from under 10 donors had their TCR beta-chain repertoires profiled. Of the eight sequenced donors, seven were found to be HCMV-seropositive and one was found to be HCMV-seronegative. In several experiments an anti-gammadeltaTCR antibody was added to restrict sorting to alphabetaTCR-expressing T cells. In several donors, the dominant CD3+CD56+NKG2C+ clonotypes were found to rank among the top 10 CD8+ clonotypes and to make up 1.0-7.0% of CD8+ T cells. Those dominant clonotypes were again the most abundant among CD3+CD56-NKG2C+ cells in a handful of donors, at about 25-60.1%. Whether the expanded NKG2C-expressing T cell clones were specific for HCMV antigens was left unclear. Randomly selected healthy volunteers, three men and five women, were used as the eight sequenced donors. HCMV-specific IgG was detected in serum with a commercial ELISA kit to determine HCMV serostatus. For a handful of donors, unsorted PBMC were also used to sequence bulk peripheral blood T-cell repertoires. MIGEC was used to demultiplex reads and group the reads by UMI, and MiTCR was used to assemble and quantify clonotypes. Only TCR cDNA sequences supported by at least two reads were kept to exclude erroneous sequences. The tcR package was used for downstream repertoire analysis, with clonotypes matched between fractions based on CDR3 nucleotide sequence plus V segment. VDJmatch was used to annotate antigen specificity against VDJdb, with one amino acid substitution in CDR3 allowed.

The sequencing sample was made of PBMCs. The sequence joins TRBV7-9 to TRBJ2-1; the junction holds 7 bases that match TRBD2. The TCR originated in a woman aged 18-35 years in good health. The CDR3: CASSPLWRGIYNEQFF. The sequenced DNA is TGTGCCAGCAGCCCCTTATGGCGGGGGATTTACAATGAGCAGTTCTTC. The full variable domain, completed from the reference TRBV7-9 and TRBJ2-1 proteins outside the CDR3, reads DTGVSQNPRHKITKRGQNVTFRCDPISEHNRLYWYRQTLGQGPEFLTYFQNEAQLEKSRLLSDRFSAERPKGSFSTLEIQRTEQGDSAMYLCASSPLWRGIYNEQFFGPGTRLTVL.